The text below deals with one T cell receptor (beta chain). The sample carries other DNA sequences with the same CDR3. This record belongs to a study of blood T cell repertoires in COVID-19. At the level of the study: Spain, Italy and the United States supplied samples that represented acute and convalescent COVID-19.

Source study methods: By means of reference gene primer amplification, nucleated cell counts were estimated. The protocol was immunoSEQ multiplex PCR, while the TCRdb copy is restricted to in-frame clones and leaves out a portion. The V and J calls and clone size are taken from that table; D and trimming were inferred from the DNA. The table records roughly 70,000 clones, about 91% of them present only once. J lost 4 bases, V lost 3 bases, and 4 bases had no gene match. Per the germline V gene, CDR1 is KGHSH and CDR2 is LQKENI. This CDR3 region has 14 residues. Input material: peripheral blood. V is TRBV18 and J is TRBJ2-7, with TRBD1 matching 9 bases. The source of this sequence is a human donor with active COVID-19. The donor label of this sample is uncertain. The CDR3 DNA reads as TGTGCCAGCTCACCCGGGACAGGGTCGTACGAGCAGTACTTC. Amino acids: CASSPGTGSYEQYF.